This TCR beta chain was identified in a study of blood T cell repertoires in COVID-19. As for the study in general: From the United States, Italy and Spain came samples of acute and convalescent COVID-19.

TCRdb's copy holds only in-frame clones and misses some; the assay was immunoSEQ multiplex PCR. The sample carries 200,000 to 300,000 clones, roughly nine tenths recorded once. The germline V gene encodes CDR1 SQVTM and CDR2 ANQGSEA. CDR3 length equals 13 residues. Trimming removed 7 bases from V and 3 bases from J, with 13 bases in between. What was sequenced was peripheral blood. V is TRBV29-1 and J is TRBJ2-1, with D perhaps matching TRBD2 (6 bases). The TCR comes from a man between 60 and 70 years old with acute or convalescent COVID-19. Here the CDR3 reads CSGVKGLYNEQFF. The CDR3 nucleotides are TGCAGCGGGGTCAAGGGACTCTACAATGAGCAGTTCTTC.